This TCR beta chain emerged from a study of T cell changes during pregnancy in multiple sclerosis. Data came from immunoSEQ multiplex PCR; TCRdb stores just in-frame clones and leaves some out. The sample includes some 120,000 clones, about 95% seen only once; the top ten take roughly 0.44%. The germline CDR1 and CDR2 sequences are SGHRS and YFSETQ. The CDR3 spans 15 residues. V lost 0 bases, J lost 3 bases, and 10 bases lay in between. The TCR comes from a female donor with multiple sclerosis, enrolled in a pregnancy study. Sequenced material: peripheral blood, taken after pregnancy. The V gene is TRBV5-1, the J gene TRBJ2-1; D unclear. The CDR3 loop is CASSLGALRYNEQFF. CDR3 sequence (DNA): TGCGCCAGCAGCTTGGGGGCTCTCCGCTACAATGAGCAGTTCTTC.